These 28 T cell receptor beta chains share one sample of origin, sequenced in a study of immune evolution from preneoplasia to lung adenocarcinoma. Here immunoSEQ multiplex PCR was the method, and the copy in TCRdb shows in-frame clones only, minus some. Of 20,000 to 25,000 clones listed, approximately 71% are singletons. The sequencing sample was made of FFPE invasive lung adenocarcinoma tissue. The receptors shown here come from a person between 55 and 70 years old with lung adenocarcinoma.

V is TRBV29-1 and J is TRBJ2-7, with D possibly TRBD2 on 5 matching bases. The CDR3 is made up of 12 amino acids. Trimming took 4 bases from V and 1 from J, leaving 8 bases between them. Germline V gene lookup returns CDR1 SQVTM and CDR2 ANQGSEA. The DNA of the CDR3 is TGCAGCGTTGGAGGGAAGTCCTACGAGCAGTACTTC. Protein product: CSVGGKSYEQYF.

This clone was seen a single time. This chain links TRBV5-4 with TRBJ2-3; TRBD2 aligns across 9 bases. Trimming at V came to 6 bases and at J to 2 bases, leaving 7 bases not matched to a gene. The CDR3 contains 15 residues. Germline lookup yields CDR1 SGHNT and CDR2 YYREEE (reference sequence). The CDR3 region is CASTPPSGNTDTQYF. The CDR3 coding sequence is TGTGCCAGCACCCCCCCTAGCGGGAACACAGATACGCAGTATTTT.

V is TRBV6-6 and J is TRBJ2-3; 9 nucleotides align to TRBD2. CDR1 and CDR2 (germline): MNHNY, SVGAGI (reference sequence). The CDR3 consists of 16 residues. Losses at the gene ends were 5 bases for V and 2 bases for J; bases not matched to a gene: 8. DNA of the CDR3: TGTGCCAGCAGTATAATCGGCGGGAGGGCCACAGATACGCAGTATTTT. Its translation is CASSIIGGRATDTQYF.

This clone was recorded a few times. The V gene is TRBV6-1, the J gene TRBJ2-2; weak D call: TRBD1 (5 bases). Trimming removed 7 bases at V and 5 bases at J, with 11 bases between. CDR1 MNHNS and CDR2 SASEGT come from the germline V gene. The CDR3 has 13 amino acids. Here the CDR3 DNA reads TGTGCCAGCACTAAGACAGAGACCGGGGAGCTGTTTTTT. This translates into CASTKTETGELFF.

The chain joins TRBV11-2 to TRBJ2-1, with unresolved D. Per the germline V gene, CDR1 is SGHAT and CDR2 is FQNNGV. Trimming removed 5 bases at V and 2 bases at J, with 13 bases between. The CDR3 runs 15 residues. CDR3 in amino acids: CASSPWTVTYNEQFF. CDR3 bases: TGTGCCAGCAGCCCCTGGACCGTAACCTACAATGAGCAGTTCTTC.

J is TRBJ1-3 and V is TRBV7-2; D not resolved. The CDR3 consists of 13 residues. The germline V and J ends were trimmed by 5 bases and 7 bases, with 12 bases remaining between them. Germline V gene sequence: CDR1 SGHTA, CDR2 FQGNSA. In DNA, the CDR3 is TGTGCCAGCAGCCCCCGAAACGGGAACACCATATATTTT. Encoded protein: CASSPRNGNTIYF.

The chain employs TRBV18 and TRBJ2-1, with D perhaps TRBD1 (5 bases). CDR3 size: 15 residues. The germline V gene has CDR1 KGHSH and CDR2 LQKENI. Trimming removed 2 bases at V and 9 bases at J, with 17 bases between. CDR3 nucleotides: TGTGCCAGCTCACCAGAGCGACAGCCTAATACTGAGCAGTTCTTC. It codes for CASSPERQPNTEQFF.

This clone was counted between two and nine times. The V gene is TRBV28, the J gene TRBJ1-1; D uncertain. The V gene lost 6 bases and the J gene lost 0 bases, with 11 bases spanning the gap. The CDR3 spans 14 residues. CDR1 is MDHEN, CDR2 SYDVKM, per germline. The CDR3 DNA sequence: TGTGCCAGCAGCACCGGGCCCATGAACACTGAAGCTTTCTTT. This sequence encodes CASSTGPMNTEAFF.

The chain uses TRBV14 and TRBJ2-2, with TRBD2 as a possible D gene (5 bases). Trimming pared 2 bases from V and 0 bases from J, leaving 7 bases between. CDR1 and CDR2 from the germline V gene are SGHDN and FVKESK. The CDR3 is 15 amino acids. The CDR3 DNA is TGTGCCAGCAGCCAACGGACTGCGAACACCGGGGAGCTGTTTTTT. This codes for CASSQRTANTGELFF.

The chain joins TRBV18 to TRBJ1-2, with a possible D match to TRBD1 (6 bases). The CDR3 covers 16 residues. Germline assignment: CDR1 KGHSH and CDR2 LQKENI. V was cut by 2 bases and J by 4 bases, with 17 bases left in between. Here the CDR3 DNA reads TGTGCCAGCTCACCATATAGGACAGACGGGACCTATGGCTACACCTTC. Its translation: CASSPYRTDGTYGYTF.

The CDR3 protein is CASSELDSNSNQPQHF. As DNA, the CDR3 is TGTGCCAGCAGTGAGCTTGACAGCAATAGCAATCAGCCCCAGCATTTT. The chain carries TRBV6-1 and TRBJ1-5; D possibly corresponds to TRBD1 (5 bases). Germline V gene sequence: CDR1 MNHNS, CDR2 SASEGT. There are 16 residues in the CDR3. Trimming took off 3 bases at V and 0 bases at J, with 12 bases between the two ends.

This clone was counted once. The chain is built from TRBV5-1 and TRBJ2-1, with a weak D call TRBD1 (6 bases). The CDR3 loop spans 17 amino acids. V was clipped by 0 bases and J by 4 bases, with 17 bases between them. From germline, CDR1 is SGHRS and CDR2 YFSETQ. The CDR3: CASSLASYRRGYNEQFF. CDR3 sequence (DNA): TGCGCCAGCAGCTTGGCATCTTATCGCAGGGGATACAATGAGCAGTTCTTC.

The rearrangement uses TRBV19 and TRBJ1-1, with a possible D match to TRBD1 (5 bases). The ends were cut back, 6 bases at V and 1 base at J, with 12 bases in the middle. Germline V gives CDR1 LNHDA, CDR2 SQIVND (reference sequence). The CDR3 is 14 residues long. CDR3 sequence reads: CASRELGQNTEAFF. CDR3 in DNA: TGTGCCAGTAGAGAATTGGGGCAGAACACTGAAGCTTTCTTT.

This chain links TRBV28 with TRBJ2-3; 8 bases are a match to TRBD1. The CDR3 extends over 17 amino acids. Germline V gene lookup returns CDR1 MDHEN and CDR2 SYDVKM. J lost 3 bases, V lost 5 bases, and 13 bases had no gene match. The DNA of the CDR3 is TGTGCCAGCAGTGGATATCAGGGGGCAGGCTTGACAGATACGCAGTATTTT. Amino acids: CASSGYQGAGLTDTQYF.

This chain connects TRBV1 to TRBJ2-7; the table's TRBD2 call for D was not verified on the DNA. TRBV1 is tagged as a pseudogene. This CDR3 has 14 residues. CDR3 bases: TGCACACCAGCAAGAGGGAGGGGCCCCTACGAGCAGTACTTC. Translated: CTPARGRGPYEQYF.

The chain carries TRBV6-5 and TRBJ2-2, with D perhaps matching TRBD2 (5 bases). Germline V gene data show CDR1 as MNHEY and CDR2 as SVGAGI. V was pared by 7 bases and J by 6 bases, with 18 bases between. This CDR3 region has 15 residues. CDR3 protein: CASTPRMLRAGELFF. CDR3 DNA sequence: TGTGCCAGCACGCCCCGGATGCTGAGGGCCGGGGAGCTGTTTTTT.

V and J are TRBV15 and TRBJ2-5, with 8 positions matching TRBD1. With V trimmed by 1 base and J by 2 bases, 9 bases remained unmatched. This CDR3 contains 17 residues. The V gene's germline CDR1 is LNHNV and CDR2 YYDKDF (reference sequence). The CDR3 bases are TGTGCCACCAGCAGAGGAGGGGGGACAGGAAAACAAGAGACCCAGTACTTC. Translation: CATSRGGGTGKQETQYF.

This clone was counted only a few times. The CDR3 DNA follows: TGTGCCAGTAGTATCGGCAGGTCCACGGGTCAGCCCCAGCATTTT. As protein: CASSIGRSTGQPQHF. The rearrangement links TRBV19 to TRBJ1-5, with unresolved D. The CDR3 has 15 residues. In germline, CDR1 is LNHDA, CDR2 SQIVND (reference sequence). Trimming removed 3 bases at V and 6 bases at J, with 15 bases between.

The chain employs TRBV5-1 and TRBJ2-7; a possible D gene is TRBD2 (6 bases). The V end lost 4 bases, the J end lost 6 bases, and 20 bases lay between the germline ends. The CDR3 covers 15 residues. CDR1 is SGHRS and CDR2 is YFSETQ in the germline V gene. The CDR3 DNA is TGCGCCAGCAGCCTACCAGGGCTTGGAGGGCTCGAGCAGTACTTC. This gives the protein CASSLPGLGGLEQYF. The complete variable domain, with remaining parts taken from reference TRBV5-1 and TRBJ2-7, reads KAGVTQTPRYLIKTRGQQVTLSCSPISGHRSVSWYQQTPGQGLQFLFEYFSETQRNKGNFPGRFSGRQFSNSRSEMNVSTLELGDSALYLCASSLPGLGGLEQYFGPGTRLTVT.

The genes are TRBV29-1 and TRBJ2-3, with D unclear. Trimming left V 7 bases short and J 3 bases short, with 17 bases between. The CDR3 is made up of 14 amino acids. CDR1 and CDR2 (germline): SQVTM, ANQGSEA. CDR3 sequence reads: CSAQSNLGTDTQYF. CDR3 in DNA: TGCAGCGCCCAATCCAACTTGGGGACAGATACGCAGTATTTT.

The rearrangement joins TRBV11-2 to TRBJ2-1; the D gene is possibly TRBD2 (5 bases). Trimming stripped 4 bases from V and 5 bases from J, with 9 bases between. The length of the CDR3 is 13 residues. Germline assignment: CDR1 SGHAT and CDR2 FQNNGV. The chain's CDR3 is CASSSTRNNEQFF. The DNA of the CDR3 is TGTGCCAGCAGCTCTACTAGAAACAATGAGCAGTTCTTC.

The V and J genes are TRBV14 and TRBJ1-1; D perhaps matches TRBD1 (5 bases). V was shortened by 3 bases and J by 11 bases, with 22 bases between the two germline ends. Germline V gene lookup returns CDR1 SGHDN and CDR2 FVKESK. The CDR3 has 15 residues. CDR3 nucleotide sequence: TGTGCCAGCAGCCACGGGACGGGCCGGGGCCTTCGGGCTTTCTTT. This sequence encodes CASSHGTGRGLRAFF.

The chain joins TRBV7-2 to TRBJ2-5; D possibly corresponds to TRBD2 (5 bases). V was cut by 3 bases and J by 4 bases, with 12 bases left in between. The CDR3 extends over 14 amino acids. CDR1 and CDR2 from the germline V gene are SGHTA and FQGNSA. The CDR3 here is CASSFLRGRETQYF. The CDR3 DNA sequence: TGTGCCAGCAGCTTTCTTCGGGGAAGAGAGACCCAGTACTTC.

This rearrangement joins TRBV11-2 to TRBJ2-4; D is perhaps TRBD1 (6 bases). Germline V gene lookup returns CDR1 SGHAT and CDR2 FQNNGV. The CDR3 is 17 residues long. The germline V and J ends were trimmed by 5 bases and 0 bases, with 17 bases remaining between them. CDR3 protein: CASSPWTAGLAKNIQYF. For the CDR3, the DNA is TGTGCCAGCAGCCCATGGACAGCCGGCTTAGCCAAAAACATTCAGTACTTC.

V usage is TRBV11-2 and J usage is TRBJ2-7; D is undetermined. This CDR3 has 14 amino acids. The germline V gene has CDR1 SGHAT and CDR2 FQNNGV. Trimming removed 7 bases at V and 3 bases at J, with 16 bases between. The CDR3 bases are TGTGCCAGCACCCCATCGGAATCCTACTACGAGCAGTACTTC. This encodes CASTPSESYYEQYF.

The rearrangement uses TRBV11-1 and TRBJ2-5; possible D gene TRBD2, 5 bases. The ends were cut back, 4 bases at V and 5 bases at J, with 8 bases in the middle. Germline V gene sequence: CDR1 SGHAT, CDR2 FQDESV (reference sequence). The CDR3 contains 12 residues. The CDR3 nucleotides read TGTGCCAGCAGCTCCGGGATGGAGACCCAGTACTTC. This encodes CASSSGMETQYF.

The V call is TRBV10-3, the J call TRBJ1-1; D is possibly TRBD1 (5 bases). Per germline, CDR1 ENHRY and CDR2 SYGVKD. There are 13 residues in the CDR3. The germline V and J ends were trimmed by 6 bases and 0 bases, with 8 bases remaining between them. CDR3: CAIRQDLNTEAFF. CDR3 nucleotides: TGTGCCATCAGACAGGACCTGAACACTGAAGCTTTCTTT.

The rearrangement uses TRBV19 and TRBJ1-1; D is ambiguous. CDR3 length equals 13 residues. V was pared by 5 bases and J by 7 bases, with 14 bases between. CDR1 LNHDA and CDR2 SQIVND come from the germline V gene (reference sequence). CDR3 residues: CASSPRAPYEAFF. The CDR3 region has the DNA TGTGCCAGTAGTCCCCGGGCTCCTTATGAAGCTTTCTTT.